This TCR beta chain was profiled in a study of cytomegalovirus exposure and HLA in healthy donors. The study's findings and limits: In a later analysis, a missense DCLRE1C variant was linked to TCR beta V- and J-gene trimming. A later analysis found TCR association rates differed by HLA locus, highest for DRB1 and lowest for HLA-C.

The CDR3 consists of 16 residues. Looked up from germline, CDR1 is SGDLS and CDR2 is YYNGEE. Trimming left V 5 bases short and J 2 bases short, with 19 bases between. Use of 60 Vbeta and 13 Jbeta primers characterized the PCR. This table comes from immunoSEQ multiplex PCR, and its TCRdb copy is limited to in-frame clones, with some not included. The table records 200,000 or so clones, roughly 74% of them present only once. In this sample, this clone turned up once. Its antigen remains unknown. This sequence originates from a woman in her thirties in good health and CMV-seropositive. The chain links TRBV9 to TRBJ1-1; D is uncertain. Sequenced material: PBMCs. DNA for the CDR3: TGTGCCAGCAGTTCCTCCCCCAGTTACGAAAACACTGAAGCTTTCTTT. Translated, it gives CASSSSPSYENTEAFF.